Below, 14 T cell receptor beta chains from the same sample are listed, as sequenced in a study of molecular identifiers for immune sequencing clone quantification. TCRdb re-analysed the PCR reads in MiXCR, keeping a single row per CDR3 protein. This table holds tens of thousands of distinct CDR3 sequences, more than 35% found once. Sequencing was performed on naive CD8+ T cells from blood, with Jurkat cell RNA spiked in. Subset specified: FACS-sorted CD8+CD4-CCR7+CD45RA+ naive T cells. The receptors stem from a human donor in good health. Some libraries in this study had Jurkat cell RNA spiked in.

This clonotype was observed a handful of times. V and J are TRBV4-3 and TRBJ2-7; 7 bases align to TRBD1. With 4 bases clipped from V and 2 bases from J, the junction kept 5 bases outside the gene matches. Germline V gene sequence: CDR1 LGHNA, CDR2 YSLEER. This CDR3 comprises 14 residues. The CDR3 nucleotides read TGCGCCAGCAGCCTGGACAGGTCAACCTACGAGCAGTACTTC. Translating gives CASSLDRSTYEQYF.

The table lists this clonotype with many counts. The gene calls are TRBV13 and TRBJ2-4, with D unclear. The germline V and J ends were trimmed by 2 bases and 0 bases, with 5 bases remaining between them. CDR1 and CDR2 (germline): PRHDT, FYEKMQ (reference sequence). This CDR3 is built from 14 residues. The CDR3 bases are TGTGCCAGCAGCTTAATTCTAGCCAAAAACATTCAGTACTTC. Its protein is CASSLILAKNIQYF.

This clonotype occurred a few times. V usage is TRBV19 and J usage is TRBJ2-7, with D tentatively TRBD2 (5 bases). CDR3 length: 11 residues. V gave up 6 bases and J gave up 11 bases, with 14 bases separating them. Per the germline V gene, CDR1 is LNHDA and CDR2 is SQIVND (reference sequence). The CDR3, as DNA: TGTGCCAGTAGGGGGATTCAGGAGGAGTACTTC. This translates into CASRGIQEEYF. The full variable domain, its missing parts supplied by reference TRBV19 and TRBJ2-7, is DGGITQSPKYLFRKEGQNVTLSCEQNLNHDAMYWYRQDPGQGLRLIYYSQIVNDFQKGDIAEGYSVSREKKESFPLTVTSAQKNPTAFYLCASRGIQEEYFGPGTRLTVT.

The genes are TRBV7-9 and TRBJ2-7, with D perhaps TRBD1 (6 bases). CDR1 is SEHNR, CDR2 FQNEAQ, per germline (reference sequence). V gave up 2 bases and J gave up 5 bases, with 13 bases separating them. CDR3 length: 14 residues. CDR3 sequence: CASSLPQGIHEQYF. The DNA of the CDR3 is TGTGCCAGCAGCTTACCCCAGGGGATACACGAGCAGTACTTC.

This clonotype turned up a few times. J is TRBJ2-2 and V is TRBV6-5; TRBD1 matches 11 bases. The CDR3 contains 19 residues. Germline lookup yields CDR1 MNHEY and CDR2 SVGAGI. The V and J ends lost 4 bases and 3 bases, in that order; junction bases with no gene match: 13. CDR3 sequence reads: CASSLGTGGSYFYTGELFF. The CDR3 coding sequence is TGTGCCAGCAGTTTAGGGACAGGGGGTTCTTATTTTTACACCGGGGAGCTGTTTTTT.

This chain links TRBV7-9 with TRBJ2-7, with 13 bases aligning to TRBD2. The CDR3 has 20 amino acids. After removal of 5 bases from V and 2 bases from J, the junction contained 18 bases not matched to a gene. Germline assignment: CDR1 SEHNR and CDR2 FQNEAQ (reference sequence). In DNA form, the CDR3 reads TGTGCCAGCAGCCCTAGGCTAACCGGGACTAGCGGGACCCCTACCTACGAGCAGTACTTC. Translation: CASSPRLTGTSGTPTYEQYF.

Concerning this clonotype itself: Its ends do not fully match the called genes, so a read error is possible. The CDR3: CASCLGGGGRYEQYF. Written as DNA, the CDR3 is TGTGCCAGCTGTTTAGGGGGAGGGGGCAGGTACGAGCAGTACTTC. The V call is TRBV28, the J call TRBJ2-7, with D tentatively TRBD1 or TRBD2 (7 bases each). The CDR3 contains 15 residues. The germline CDR1 and CDR2 sequences are MDHEN and SYDVKM.

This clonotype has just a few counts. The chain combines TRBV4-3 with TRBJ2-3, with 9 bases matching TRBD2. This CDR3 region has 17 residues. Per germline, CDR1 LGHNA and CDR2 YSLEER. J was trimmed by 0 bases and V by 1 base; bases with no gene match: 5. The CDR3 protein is CASSQGGRAPSTDTQYF. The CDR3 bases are TGCGCCAGCAGCCAAGGCGGGAGGGCCCCTAGCACAGATACGCAGTATTTT.

The CDR3 sequence: CASSRRDFGYEQYF. The DNA for the CDR3 is TGTGCCAGCAGCCGAAGGGACTTCGGCTACGAGCAGTACTTC. The rearrangement uses TRBV4-2 and TRBJ2-7; possibly TRBD2 for D (6 bases). The V and J ends lost 4 bases and 3 bases respectively, with 13 bases between them. CDR1 is LGHNA and CDR2 is YNFKEQ in the germline V gene. The CDR3 is made up of 14 amino acids.

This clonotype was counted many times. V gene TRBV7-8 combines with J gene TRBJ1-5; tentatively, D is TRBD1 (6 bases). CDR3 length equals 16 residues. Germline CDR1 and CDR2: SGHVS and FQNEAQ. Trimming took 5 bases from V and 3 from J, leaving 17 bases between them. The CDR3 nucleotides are TGTGCCAGCAGCAATCAGACTGGACAGCACAATCAGCCCCAGCATTTT. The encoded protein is CASSNQTGQHNQPQHF. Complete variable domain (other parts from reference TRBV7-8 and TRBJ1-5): GAGVSQSPRYKVAKRGQDVALRCDPISGHVSLFWYQQALGQGPEFLTYFQNEAQLDKSGLPSDRFFAERPEGSVSTLKIQRTQQEDSAVYLCASSNQTGQHNQPQHFGDGTRLSIL.

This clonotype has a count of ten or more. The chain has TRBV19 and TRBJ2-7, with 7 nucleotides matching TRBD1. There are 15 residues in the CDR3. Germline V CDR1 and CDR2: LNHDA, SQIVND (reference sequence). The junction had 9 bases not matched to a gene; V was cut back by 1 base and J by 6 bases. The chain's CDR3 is CASSIGHRGAIEQYF. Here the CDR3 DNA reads TGTGCCAGTAGTATAGGCCACAGGGGCGCGATCGAGCAGTACTTC.

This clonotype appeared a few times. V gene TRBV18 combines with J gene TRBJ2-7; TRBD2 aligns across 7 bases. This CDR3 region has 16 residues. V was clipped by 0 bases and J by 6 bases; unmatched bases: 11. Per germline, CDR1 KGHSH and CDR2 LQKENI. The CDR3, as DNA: TGTGCCAGCTCACCACCGTGGGACTACCCCTCTGGCGAGCAGTACTTC. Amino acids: CASSPPWDYPSGEQYF.

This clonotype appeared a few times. DNA for the CDR3: TGTGCCAGCAGTTACTGGGGGGGTGGCACAGATACGCAGTATTTT. Translating it yields CASSYWGGGTDTQYF. The chain recombines TRBV12-3 or TRBV12-4 with TRBJ2-3, with TRBD2 identical over 7 bases. This CDR3 is built from 15 residues. V trimming: 4 bases; J trimming: 1 base; junction bases outside the gene matches: 5.

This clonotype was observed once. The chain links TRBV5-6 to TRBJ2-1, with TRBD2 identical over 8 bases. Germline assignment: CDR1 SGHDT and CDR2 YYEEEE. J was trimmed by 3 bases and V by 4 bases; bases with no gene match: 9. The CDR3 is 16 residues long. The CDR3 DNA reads TGTGCCAGCAGCCGCCCGGCGGGAGGACTCTACAATGAGCAGTTCTTC. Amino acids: CASSRPAGGLYNEQFF.